The TCR beta chain under discussion was sequenced for a study of T-cell memory formation after mild COVID-19. Whole-study results and caveats: There were some responding clones in pre-infection memory, which suggested that cross-reactive memory had joined.

The CDR3 length is 14 residues. Germline CDR1 KGHSH, CDR2 LQKENI. V was shortened by 2 bases and J by 6 bases, with 13 bases between the two germline ends. Details on this clonotype: The antigen remains undetermined.

From the 5' RACE reads, TCRdb called clonotypes with MiXCR, one entry per CDR3 protein. This table has 500,000 to 600,000 distinct CDR3 sequences, roughly 18% appearing once. This clonotype was obtained from an adult woman who had mild COVID-19 (a few samples of this study predate the infection). Cell type and time point are not known. Specimen: PBMCs or a T cell subset sorted from them (not recorded which). The rearrangement joins TRBV18 to TRBJ1-2, with a weak D call TRBD1 (5 bases). In DNA form, the CDR3 reads TGTGCCAGCTCACCAATCGGGGGTGGCGATGGCTACACCTTC. Residues: CASSPIGGGDGYTF.